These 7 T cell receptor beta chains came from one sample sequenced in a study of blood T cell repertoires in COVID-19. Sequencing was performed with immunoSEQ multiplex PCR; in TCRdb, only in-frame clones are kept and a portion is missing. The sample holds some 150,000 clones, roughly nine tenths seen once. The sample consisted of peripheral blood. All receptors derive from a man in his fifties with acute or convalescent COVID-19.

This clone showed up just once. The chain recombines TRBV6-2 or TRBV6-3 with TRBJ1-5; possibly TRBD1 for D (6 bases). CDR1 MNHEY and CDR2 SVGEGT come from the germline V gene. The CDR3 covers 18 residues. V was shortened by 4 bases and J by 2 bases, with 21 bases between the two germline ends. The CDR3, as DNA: TGTGCCAGCAGTTCCCGACAGAACCCCTGGACAGGCAATCAGCCCCAGCATTTT. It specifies CASSSRQNPWTGNQPQHF.

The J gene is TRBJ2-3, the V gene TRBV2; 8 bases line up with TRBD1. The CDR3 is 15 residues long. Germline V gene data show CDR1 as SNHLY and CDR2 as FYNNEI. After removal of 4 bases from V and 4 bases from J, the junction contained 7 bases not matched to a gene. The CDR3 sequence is CASSGATGAADTQYF. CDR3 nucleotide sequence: TGTGCCAGCAGTGGAGCGACAGGGGCAGCAGATACGCAGTATTTT.

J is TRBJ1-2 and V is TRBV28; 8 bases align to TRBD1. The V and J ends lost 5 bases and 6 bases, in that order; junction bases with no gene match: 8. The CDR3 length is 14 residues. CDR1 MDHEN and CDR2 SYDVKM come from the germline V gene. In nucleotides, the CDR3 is TGTGCCAGCAGTCCCCCCGGGACAGGCCATGGCTACACCTTC. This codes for CASSPPGTGHGYTF.

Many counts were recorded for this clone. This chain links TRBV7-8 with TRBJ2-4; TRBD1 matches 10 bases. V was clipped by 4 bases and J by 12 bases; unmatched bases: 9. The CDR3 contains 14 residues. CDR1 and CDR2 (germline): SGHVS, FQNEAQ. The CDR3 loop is CASSWDRGGSGQYF. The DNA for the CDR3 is TGTGCCAGCAGCTGGGACAGGGGTGGGTCCGGTCAGTACTTC.

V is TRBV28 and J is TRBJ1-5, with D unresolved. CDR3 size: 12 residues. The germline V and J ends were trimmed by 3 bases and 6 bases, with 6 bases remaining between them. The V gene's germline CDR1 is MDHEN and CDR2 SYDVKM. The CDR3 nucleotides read TGTGCCAGCAGTTTCCCCAGTCAGCCCCAGCATTTT. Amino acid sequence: CASSFPSQPQHF.

Here the CDR3 reads CASSQDRGNTEAFF. The CDR3 DNA reads as TGCGCCAGCAGCCAAGATAGGGGGAACACTGAAGCTTTCTTT. V is TRBV4-1 and J is TRBJ1-1; D might be TRBD1 (5 bases). Trimming removed 0 bases at V and 1 base at J, with 6 bases between. The CDR3 is 14 amino acids. Germline loops: CDR1 MGHRA, CDR2 YSYEKL.

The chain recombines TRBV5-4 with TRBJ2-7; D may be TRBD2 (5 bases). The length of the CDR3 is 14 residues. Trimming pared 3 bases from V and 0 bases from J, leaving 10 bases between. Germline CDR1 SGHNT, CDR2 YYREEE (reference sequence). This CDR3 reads CASSSGLSSYEQYF. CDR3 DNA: TGTGCCAGCAGCTCTGGACTGAGCTCCTACGAGCAGTACTTC. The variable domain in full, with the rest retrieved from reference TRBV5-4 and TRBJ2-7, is ETGVTQSPTHLIKTRGQQVTLRCSSQSGHNTVSWYQQALGQGPQFIFQYYREEENGRGNFPPRFSGLQFPNYSSELNVNALELDDSALYLCASSSGLSSYEQYFGPGTRLTVT.